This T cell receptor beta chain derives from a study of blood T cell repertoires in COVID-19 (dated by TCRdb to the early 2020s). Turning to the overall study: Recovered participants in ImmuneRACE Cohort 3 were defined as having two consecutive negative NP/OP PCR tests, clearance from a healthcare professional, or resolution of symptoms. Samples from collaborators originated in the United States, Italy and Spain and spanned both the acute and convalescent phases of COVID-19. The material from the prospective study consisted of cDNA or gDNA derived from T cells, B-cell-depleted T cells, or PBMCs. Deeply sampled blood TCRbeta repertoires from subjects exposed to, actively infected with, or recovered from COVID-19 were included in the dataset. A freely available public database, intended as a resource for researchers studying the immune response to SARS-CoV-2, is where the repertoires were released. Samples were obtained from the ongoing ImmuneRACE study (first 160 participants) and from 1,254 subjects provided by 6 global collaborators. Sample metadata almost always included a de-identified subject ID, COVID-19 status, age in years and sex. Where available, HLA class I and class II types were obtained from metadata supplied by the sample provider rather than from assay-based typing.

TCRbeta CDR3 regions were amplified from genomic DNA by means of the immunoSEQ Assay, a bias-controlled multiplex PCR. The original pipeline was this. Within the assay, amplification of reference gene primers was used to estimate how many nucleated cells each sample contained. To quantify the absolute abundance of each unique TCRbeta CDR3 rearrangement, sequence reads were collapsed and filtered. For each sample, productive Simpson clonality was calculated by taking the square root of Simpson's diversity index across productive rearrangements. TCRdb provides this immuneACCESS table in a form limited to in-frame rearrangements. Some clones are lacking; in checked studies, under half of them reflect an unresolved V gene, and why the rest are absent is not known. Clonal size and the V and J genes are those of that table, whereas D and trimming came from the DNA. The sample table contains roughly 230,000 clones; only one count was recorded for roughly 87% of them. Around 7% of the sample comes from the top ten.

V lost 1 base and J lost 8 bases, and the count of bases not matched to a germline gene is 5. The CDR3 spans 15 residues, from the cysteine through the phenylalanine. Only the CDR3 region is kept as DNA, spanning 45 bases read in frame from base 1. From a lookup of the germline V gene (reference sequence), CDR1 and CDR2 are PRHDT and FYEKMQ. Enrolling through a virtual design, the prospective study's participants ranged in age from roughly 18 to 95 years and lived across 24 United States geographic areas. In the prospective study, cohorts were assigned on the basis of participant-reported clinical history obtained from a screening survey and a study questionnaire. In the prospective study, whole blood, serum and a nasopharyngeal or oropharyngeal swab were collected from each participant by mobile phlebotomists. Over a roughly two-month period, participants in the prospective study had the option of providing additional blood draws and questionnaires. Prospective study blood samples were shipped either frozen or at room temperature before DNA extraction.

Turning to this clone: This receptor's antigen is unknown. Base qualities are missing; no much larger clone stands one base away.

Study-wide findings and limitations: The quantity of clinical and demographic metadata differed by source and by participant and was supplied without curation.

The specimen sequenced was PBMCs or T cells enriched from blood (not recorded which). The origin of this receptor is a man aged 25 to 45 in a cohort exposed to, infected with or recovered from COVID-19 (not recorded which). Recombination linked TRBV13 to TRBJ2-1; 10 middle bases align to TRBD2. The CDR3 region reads CASSLAASGRHEQFF. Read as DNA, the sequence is TGTGCCAGCAGCTTAGCTGCTAGCGGGAGACATGAGCAGTTCTTC.